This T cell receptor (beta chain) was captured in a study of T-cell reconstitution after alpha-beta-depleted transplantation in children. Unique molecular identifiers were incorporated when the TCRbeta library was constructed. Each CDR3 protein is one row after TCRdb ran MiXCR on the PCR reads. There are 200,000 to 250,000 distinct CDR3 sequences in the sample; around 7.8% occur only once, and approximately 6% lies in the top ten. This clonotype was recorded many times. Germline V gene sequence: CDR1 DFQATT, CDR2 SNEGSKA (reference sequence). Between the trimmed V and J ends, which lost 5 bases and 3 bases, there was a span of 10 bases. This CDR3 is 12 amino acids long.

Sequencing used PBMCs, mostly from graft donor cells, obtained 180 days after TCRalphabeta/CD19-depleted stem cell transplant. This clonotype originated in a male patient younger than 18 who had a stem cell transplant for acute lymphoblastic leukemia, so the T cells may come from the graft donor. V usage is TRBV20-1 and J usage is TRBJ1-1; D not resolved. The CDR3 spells CSAGRVDTEAFF. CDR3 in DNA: TGCAGTGCTGGGCGGGTGGACACTGAAGCTTTCTTT.